Presented here are 18 T cell receptor beta chains from one specimen sequenced in a study of beta chain features in type 1 diabetes. The investigators reverse transcribed all of the isolated RNA, so they sequenced expressed TCRB transcripts. This table comes from immunoSEQ multiplex PCR, and its TCRdb copy is limited to in-frame clones, with some not included. The sample shows 450,000 to 600,000 clones, over 25% of them seen only once. Specimen: naive CD4+ T cells from blood. These receptor sequences come from a young man in good health.

This clone was counted a few times. V and J are TRBV7-9 and TRBJ2-7; D may match TRBD1 or TRBD2 (5 bases each). The length of the CDR3 is 14 residues. Trimming removed 5 bases from V and 6 bases from J, with 17 bases in between. Germline V lookup: CDR1 SEHNR, CDR2 FQNEAQ (reference sequence). For the CDR3, the DNA is TGTGCCAGCAGCCTATCCGGGACCCACGGCGAGCAGTACTTC. Protein product: CASSLSGTHGEQYF.

This clone turned up a few times. The J gene is TRBJ2-7, the V gene TRBV4-2, with no clear D. The germline gives CDR1 LGHNA, CDR2 YNFKEQ. This CDR3 is 14 amino acids long. V was trimmed by 1 base and J by 2 bases, leaving 9 bases between them. CDR3 coding DNA: TGTGCCAGCAGCCAAGCATCCCGGACCTACGAGCAGTACTTC. Translation: CASSQASRTYEQYF.

The chain combines TRBV30 with TRBJ2-5; no clear D. Germline V gives CDR1 GTSNPN, CDR2 SVGIG (reference sequence). Trimming removed 0 bases at V and 8 bases at J, with 16 bases between. The CDR3 contains 14 residues. The CDR3 loop reads CAWSVHLRVGTQYF. The DNA of the CDR3 is TGTGCCTGGAGTGTTCACCTTAGGGTCGGCACCCAGTACTTC.

This clone has only a few counts. The J gene is TRBJ2-4, the V gene TRBV5-6; D may be TRBD1 (6 bases). In germline, CDR1 is SGHDT, CDR2 YYEEEE. There are 14 residues in the CDR3. V lost 4 bases and J lost 2, with 10 bases in between. The CDR3 loop is CASSIQGSKNIQYF. The DNA of the CDR3 is TGTGCCAGCAGCATACAGGGATCCAAAAACATTCAGTACTTC. Combining the CDR3 with reference TRBV5-6 and TRBJ2-4 gives the whole variable domain DAGVTQSPTHLIKTRGQQVTLRCSPKSGHDTVSWYQQALGQGPQFIFQYYEEEERQRGNFPDRFSGHQFPNYSSELNVNALLLGDSALYLCASSIQGSKNIQYFGAGTRLSVL.

The chain couples TRBV29-1 to TRBJ2-5, with D perhaps being TRBD1 or TRBD2 (6 bases each). Trimming took off 2 bases at V and 2 bases at J, with 21 bases between the two ends. CDR3 length equals 17 residues. CDR1 and CDR2 (germline): SQVTM, ANQGSEA. The CDR3 coding sequence is TGCAGCGTTGAAAGAAGCAGGGGAGGAAGGTCACAAGAGACCCAGTACTTC. It yields the protein CSVERSRGGRSQETQYF.

This clone was picked up a small number of times. The CDR3 nucleotides are TGCAGCGTTGAATTTGGGACTAGCGGGGGCTCTAGCACAGATACGCAGTATTTT. Its translation: CSVEFGTSGGSSTDTQYF. This chain uses TRBV29-1 with TRBJ2-3; 14 bases line up with TRBD2. Germline-derived CDR1 and CDR2 are SQVTM and ANQGSEA. V trimming: 2 bases; J trimming: 0 bases; junction bases outside the gene matches: 7. CDR3 length: 18 amino acids.

This clone was seen a handful of times. The rearrangement uses TRBV2 and TRBJ2-7, with 11 bases that match TRBD2. CDR1 is SNHLY and CDR2 is FYNNEI in the germline V gene. There are 14 residues in the CDR3. The J segment lost 6 bases and the V segment lost 3 bases, leaving 4 bases of the junction unmatched. The CDR3 DNA sequence: TGTGCCAGCAGTGACTCGCTAGCGGGAGGCGAGCAGTACTTC. Amino acids: CASSDSLAGGEQYF. The entire variable domain, with the rest obtained from reference TRBV2 and TRBJ2-7, is as follows: EPEVTQTPSHQVTQMGQEVILRCVPISNHLYFYWYRQILGQKVEFLVSFYNNEISEKSEIFDDQFSVERPDGSNFTLKIRSTKLEDSAMYFCASSDSLAGGEQYFGPGTRLTVT.

V gene TRBV7-9 combines with J gene TRBJ2-1, with TRBD2 matching 13 bases. J was trimmed by 8 bases and V by 5 bases; bases with no gene match: 6. CDR3 length: 15 residues. CDR1 SEHNR and CDR2 FQNEAQ come from the germline V gene (reference sequence). The CDR3 region is CASSKRLAGGDEQFF. In DNA, the CDR3 is TGTGCCAGCAGCAAAAGACTAGCGGGAGGAGATGAGCAGTTCTTC. Drawing the rest from reference TRBV7-9 and TRBJ2-1, the complete variable domain is DTGVSQNPRHKITKRGQNVTFRCDPISEHNRLYWYRQTLGQGPEFLTYFQNEAQLEKSRLLSDRFSAERPKGSFSTLEIQRTEQGDSAMYLCASSKRLAGGDEQFFGPGTRLTVL.

This clone appeared a few times. This chain joins TRBV14 and TRBJ2-1; 10 bases line up with TRBD2. Germline loops: CDR1 SGHDN, CDR2 FVKESK. This CDR3 comprises 15 residues. V lost 2 bases to trimming and J lost 7 bases; unmatched junction nucleotides: 5. The CDR3 DNA follows: TGTGCCAGCAGCCAACTAGCGGGAGTGGAAAATGAGCAGTTCTTC. It encodes CASSQLAGVENEQFF.

There are a few counts of this clone. The gene calls are TRBV7-2 and TRBJ2-1; D is perhaps TRBD1 (5 bases). The CDR3 has 11 residues. V lost 6 bases and J 15 bases, leaving 15 bases between the germline ends. The V gene's germline CDR1 is SGHTA and CDR2 FQGNSA. The CDR3 reads CASSSGSRLFF. CDR3 sequence (DNA): TGTGCCAGCAGTTCAGGGTCCAGACTGTTCTTC.

This clone was picked up a small number of times. The chain joins TRBV29-1 to TRBJ2-5; no clear D gene. V gave up 6 bases and J gave up 5 bases, with 16 bases separating them. The CDR3 runs 13 residues. From germline, CDR1 is SQVTM and CDR2 ANQGSEA. In nucleotides, the CDR3 is TGCAGCGTCCGAACGTTTGTCGTGGAGACCCAGTACTTC. Translated, it gives CSVRTFVVETQYF.

The sample holds one count of this clone. The junction and the germline gene differ at one end; a read error may be behind it. This chain connects TRBV30 to TRBJ1-5; D is ambiguous. CDR3 length: 12 residues. The V gene's germline CDR1 is GTSNPN and CDR2 SVGIG (reference sequence). CDR3: CPWSVQGQPQHF. CDR3 nucleotide sequence: TGTCCCTGGAGTGTACAAGGACAGCCCCAGCATTTT.

The CDR3 bases are TGTGCCAGCAGCCGACAGGGGGCCTACGAGCAGTACTTC. Translated, it gives CASSRQGAYEQYF. This chain uses TRBV14 with TRBJ2-7; 9 bases are a match to TRBD1. The CDR3 sequence is 13 residues long. Looked up from germline, CDR1 is SGHDN and CDR2 is FVKESK. The ends lost 4 bases at V and 2 bases at J; junction bases unmatched: 0.

The chain joins TRBV7-2 to TRBJ1-2, with TRBD1 matching 7 bases. CDR1 is SGHTA, CDR2 FQGNSA, per germline. The junction had 9 bases not matched to a gene; V was cut back by 8 bases and J by 3 bases. This CDR3 is built from 14 residues. CDR3 protein: CASGTPGGYYGYTF. DNA of the CDR3: TGTGCCAGCGGGACCCCAGGGGGGTACTATGGCTACACCTTC.

In this sample, this clone turned up a few times. V gene TRBV10-3 combines with J gene TRBJ2-7, with 8 bases lining up with TRBD2. Trimming at V came to 4 bases and at J to 5 bases, leaving 7 bases not matched to a gene. The CDR3 is 14 amino acids. Germline CDR1 ENHRY, CDR2 SYGVKD. The CDR3 is CAISGAGALNEQYF. CDR3 nucleotides: TGTGCCATCAGTGGAGCGGGAGCATTGAACGAGCAGTACTTC.

Regarding this clone: One junction end does not reproduce the germline sequence, and a read error may be involved. This rearrangement joins TRBV7-7 to TRBJ2-2; 8 bases are shared with TRBD2. CDR3 length equals 16 residues. CDR1 is SSHAT, CDR2 FNYEAQ, per germline (reference sequence). CDR3 sequence reads: CASSKERERNTGELFF. DNA of the CDR3: TGTGCTAGCAGCAAGGAGCGGGAGCGGAACACCGGGGAGCTGTTTTTT.

The rearrangement uses TRBV4-2 and TRBJ1-5; no definite D call. CDR1 is LGHNA and CDR2 is YNFKEQ in the germline V gene. Trimming took off 0 bases at V and 2 bases at J, with 11 bases between the two ends. This CDR3 is 16 amino acids long. CDR3 amino acids: CASSQDPRHGNQPQHF. CDR3 coding DNA: TGTGCCAGCAGCCAAGATCCGAGGCATGGCAATCAGCCCCAGCATTTT.

The chain has TRBV30 and TRBJ2-7, with no clear D. The germline V gene has CDR1 GTSNPN and CDR2 SVGIG (reference sequence). With 5 bases removed from V and 5 bases from J, the gap between germline ends came to 10 bases. The CDR3 runs to 11 residues. The CDR3 DNA follows: TGTGCCTGGGGACGTAGCCACGAGCAGTACTTC. It translates to CAWGRSHEQYF. The full variable domain, with the rest looked up from reference TRBV30 and TRBJ2-7, is SQTIHQWPATLVQPVGSPLSLECTVEGTSNPNLYWYRQAAGRGLQLLFYSVGIGQISSEVPQNLSASRPQDRQFILSSKKLLLSDSGFYLCAWGRSHEQYFGPGTRLTVT.